The entry below gives a single TCR beta chain sequence along with its context. The data originate from a study of cytomegalovirus exposure and HLA in healthy donors. Vbeta (60) and Jbeta (13) primers were used in the PCR. Clones were read by immunoSEQ multiplex PCR, and TCRdb kept only the in-frame ones, dropping some. The sample's table shows tens of thousands of clones. The CDR3 contains 15 residues. The germline CDR1 and CDR2 sequences are ENHRY and SYGVKD. Trimming stripped 0 bases from V and 4 bases from J, with 12 bases between. The chain has TRBV10-3 and TRBJ1-1; no definite D call. The sequencing sample was made of PBMCs. The sequence derives from a female donor in good health and CMV-seronegative. The chain's CDR3 is CAISESAGWATEAFF. The CDR3 DNA reads as TGTGCCATCAGTGAGTCCGCGGGATGGGCCACTGAAGCTTTCTTT.